The 16 T cell receptor beta chains reported below all come from one sample, sequenced in a study of T cell repertoires in cytomegalovirus infection. TCRdb re-called the reads through MiXCR, storing one row per CDR3 protein. In the table there are more than 150,000 distinct CDR3 sequences, about 25% of which are singletons. Sequenced material: PBMCs. These receptors all stem from a human donor in good health (CMV status not recorded). Some clones in this sample may be carry-over from other donors' samples.

This clonotype occurred many times. The chain carries TRBV25-1 and TRBJ1-5; a weak D match, TRBD1 (5 bases). The CDR3 runs 14 residues. V gave up 6 bases and J gave up 7 bases, with 16 bases separating them. Germline V gene lookup returns CDR1 MGHDK and CDR2 SYGVNS. The CDR3 reads CASSPVGVGQPQHF. The CDR3 DNA reads TGTGCCAGCAGCCCCGTGGGGGTTGGACAGCCCCAGCATTTT.

This clonotype was counted only a few times. The CDR3 nucleotides read TGTGCCATCAGTGAGTCAGCGGCAGGGTCCGGGGAGCTGTTTTTT. It encodes CAISESAAGSGELFF. The chain employs TRBV10-3 and TRBJ2-2; D possibly uses TRBD1 or TRBD2 (5 bases each). V was pared by 0 bases and J by 6 bases, with 11 bases between. In germline, CDR1 is ENHRY, CDR2 SYGVKD. The length of the CDR3 is 15 residues.

In this sample, this clonotype turned up many times. The rearrangement joins TRBV4-3 to TRBJ2-2; D not certain. The CDR3 runs 14 residues. V shed 5 bases and J shed 2 bases, with 9 bases lying between them. CDR1 and CDR2 (germline): LGHNA, YSLEER. This CDR3 reads CASSMDENTGELFF. CDR3 in DNA: TGCGCCAGCAGCATGGACGAAAACACCGGGGAGCTGTTTTTT.

CDR3 sequence (DNA): TGTGCCAGCAGTGAGTTTCAGGGACATAATGAAAAACTGTTTTTT. Its translation: CASSEFQGHNEKLFF. The genes are TRBV2 and TRBJ1-4; D is perhaps TRBD1 (6 bases). The CDR3 has 15 amino acids. V lost 3 bases and J lost 4, with 12 bases in between. From germline, CDR1 is SNHLY and CDR2 FYNNEI.

This clonotype was counted only a few times. CDR3 region: CASKGNYGYTF. The CDR3 bases are TGTGCCAGCAAGGGGAACTATGGCTACACCTTC. The chain carries TRBV11-2 and TRBJ1-2; D is perhaps TRBD1 (5 bases). Germline-derived CDR1 and CDR2 are SGHAT and FQNNGV. Between the trimmed V and J ends, which lost 7 bases and 2 bases, there was a span of 5 bases. The CDR3 runs 11 residues.

In this sample, this clonotype turned up many times. In DNA, the CDR3 is TGTGCCAGCAGCTCTAGCGGGGGGACCACAGATACGCAGTATTTT. Encoded protein: CASSSSGGTTDTQYF. The chain recombines TRBV7-2 with TRBJ2-3, with TRBD2 matching over 11 bases. This CDR3 is 15 amino acids long. Germline assignment: CDR1 SGHTA and CDR2 FQGNSA. Trimming cost V 4 bases and J 2 bases; bases outside gene matches: 2.

The chain carries TRBV29-1 and TRBJ1-3; perhaps TRBD1 as D (5 bases). Germline assignment: CDR1 SQVTM and CDR2 ANQGSEA. The CDR3 runs to 13 residues. Trimming left V 1 base short and J 7 bases short, with 11 bases between. The CDR3 DNA reads TGCAGCGTTGAAGTGGAAGGGACGAACACCATATATTTT. Its protein product is CSVEVEGTNTIYF.

This clonotype was recorded a few times. The gene calls are TRBV7-2 and TRBJ2-3; TRBD1 agrees at 10 bases. With V trimmed by 5 bases and J by 4 bases, 6 bases remained unmatched. This CDR3 spans 15 amino acids. Germline V gene lookup returns CDR1 SGHTA and CDR2 FQGNSA. In nucleotides, the CDR3 is TGTGCCAGCAGCCTCCGGGACAGGGGACCAGATACGCAGTATTTT. The encoded protein is CASSLRDRGPDTQYF.

This clonotype showed up many times. The chain uses TRBV7-9 and TRBJ1-2; no clear D gene. Germline CDR1 reads SEHNR; CDR2 reads FQNEAQ (reference sequence). The ends were cut back, 5 bases at V and 7 bases at J, with 17 bases in the middle. CDR3 length equals 14 residues. The CDR3 loop reads CASSPSQGRFGYTF. The DNA for the CDR3 is TGTGCCAGCAGCCCTAGTCAAGGGAGGTTTGGCTACACCTTC. Looking up the rest from reference TRBV7-9 and TRBJ1-2 gives the full variable domain: DTGVSQNPRHKITKRGQNVTFRCDPISEHNRLYWYRQTLGQGPEFLTYFQNEAQLEKSRLLSDRFSAERPKGSFSTLEIQRTEQGDSAMYLCASSPSQGRFGYTFGSGTRLTVV.

The chain carries TRBV2 and TRBJ2-3; 10 bases agree with TRBD2. This CDR3 region has 15 residues. V shed 5 bases and J 5 bases; nucleotides not matched to a gene: 7. Germline CDR1 is SNHLY and CDR2 is FYNNEI. CDR3 in amino acids: CASSTAGGPEDTQYF. The CDR3, as DNA: TGTGCCAGCAGTACAGCGGGAGGGCCTGAAGATACGCAGTATTTT.

J is TRBJ1-1 and V is TRBV6-1; D is unresolved. The CDR3 sequence is 14 residues long. Germline assignment: CDR1 MNHNS and CDR2 SASEGT. The V end lost 6 bases, the J end lost 1 base, and 12 bases lay between the germline ends. CDR3 in amino acids: CASSRRERNTEAFF. Written as DNA, the CDR3 is TGTGCCAGCAGCCGACGGGAGAGGAACACTGAAGCTTTCTTT.

The chain uses TRBV29-1 and TRBJ2-3, with TRBD2 matching 10 bases. The CDR3 extends over 16 amino acids. Germline V gene data show CDR1 as SQVTM and CDR2 as ANQGSEA. The J segment lost 2 bases and the V segment lost 4 bases, leaving 9 bases of the junction unmatched. CDR3 in DNA: TGCAGCGTTGCCCGGTCTAGCGGGGGACCCACAGATACGCAGTATTTT. As protein: CSVARSSGGPTDTQYF.

This clonotype turned up a few times. The gene calls are TRBV6-5 and TRBJ2-5; TRBD2 matches at 12 bases. Germline V gives CDR1 MNHEY, CDR2 SVGAGI. J gave up 2 bases and V 7 bases, and 5 bases lay outside the gene matches. The length of the CDR3 is 15 residues. The CDR3 DNA reads as TGTGCCAGCACCCTAGCGGGAGGGCCTCAAGAGACCCAGTACTTC. This gives the protein CASTLAGGPQETQYF.

This chain uses TRBV12-5 with TRBJ2-3; D is perhaps TRBD2 (5 bases). Trimming removed 9 bases at V and 0 bases at J, with 7 bases between. The germline V gene encodes CDR1 LGHNT and CDR2 FRNRAP. The CDR3 loop spans 12 amino acids. The CDR3 is CASGDSTDTQYF. CDR3 coding DNA: TGTGCTAGCGGGGATAGCACAGATACGCAGTATTTT.

There are a few counts of this clonotype. The J gene is TRBJ2-1, the V gene TRBV4-2, with 7 bases identical to TRBD2. Germline CDR1 and CDR2: LGHNA and YNFKEQ. Losses at the gene ends were 2 bases for V and 3 bases for J; bases not matched to a gene: 7. This CDR3 comprises 16 residues. CDR3 residues: CASSQTSRDYYNEQFF. Here the CDR3 DNA reads TGTGCCAGCAGCCAAACTTCCCGGGACTACTACAATGAGCAGTTCTTC.

The chain links TRBV12-3 or TRBV12-4 to TRBJ2-3; D unclear. V lost 5 bases and J lost 2, with 8 bases in between. CDR3 length equals 13 residues. Here the CDR3 reads CASSADFTDTQYF. The DNA of the CDR3 is TGTGCCAGCAGTGCCGACTTCACAGATACGCAGTATTTT.